Presented here are 16 T cell receptor beta chains from one specimen sequenced in a study of neurological immune-mediated disorders. From the 5' RACE reads, TCRdb called clonotypes with MiXCR, one entry per CDR3 protein. The sample comprises 65,000 to 70,000 distinct CDR3 sequences, 3.5% to 5% of which are singletons, and about 2.4% rests with the top ten. Sequencing was carried out using PBMCs. The receptors originated from a man aged 45-60 years with multiple sclerosis.

This clonotype was observed many times. This chain uses TRBV5-1 with TRBJ1-1, with 7 bases lining up with TRBD1. Germline CDR1 and CDR2: SGHRS and YFSETQ. Trimming at V came to 2 bases and at J to 5 bases, leaving 6 bases not matched to a gene. This CDR3 is built from 14 residues. The CDR3 here is CASSLLQGLTEAFF. The CDR3 nucleotides read TGCGCCAGCAGCTTATTACAGGGGTTGACTGAAGCTTTCTTT.

This clonotype was observed many times. The chain uses TRBV5-1 and TRBJ2-5; D possibly corresponds to TRBD1 (7 bases). The V end lost 2 bases, the J end lost 5 bases, and 13 bases lay between the germline ends. The CDR3 is made up of 14 amino acids. Germline V gene sequence: CDR1 SGHRS, CDR2 YFSETQ. In DNA, the CDR3 is TGCGCCAGCAGCTTAAACAGGGGAGGCGAGACCCAGTACTTC. Its translation: CASSLNRGGETQYF.

DNA of the CDR3: TGTGCCAGCAGCTTAGATATTCAGGGGTTTGGGTCGGCAAACTATGGCTACACCTTC. It yields the protein CASSLDIQGFGSANYGYTF. The chain carries TRBV11-2 and TRBJ1-2, with D possibly matching TRBD1 (6 bases). The CDR3 contains 19 residues. The germline CDR1 and CDR2 sequences are SGHAT and FQNNGV. V was trimmed by 0 bases and J by 2 bases, leaving 22 bases between them.

This clonotype has ten or more counts. The chain links TRBV5-5 to TRBJ2-5; D is unresolved. V dropped 0 bases and J dropped 0 bases, with 12 bases sitting between them. CDR1 and CDR2 (germline): SGHKS, YYEKEE (reference sequence). This CDR3 contains 16 residues. The CDR3 here is CASSLGDTGHQETQYF. In nucleotides, the CDR3 is TGTGCCAGCAGCTTGGGTGACACTGGCCACCAAGAGACCCAGTACTTC. The full variable domain, completed using reference TRBV5-5 and TRBJ2-5, is DAGVTQSPTHLIKTRGQQVTLRCSPISGHKSVSWYQQVLGQGPQFIFQYYEKEERGRGNFPDRFSARQFPNYSSELNVNALLLGDSALYLCASSLGDTGHQETQYFGPGTRLLVL.

This clonotype was seen repeatedly, ten times or more. The V and J genes are TRBV5-1 and TRBJ2-3, with 10 bases lining up with TRBD2. This CDR3 has 16 residues. Germline V gives CDR1 SGHRS, CDR2 YFSETQ. Trimming took 0 bases from V and 2 from J; bases not matched to a gene: 3. The CDR3 is CASSLGTSGSTDTQYF. The DNA of the CDR3 is TGCGCCAGCAGCTTGGGGACTAGCGGATCCACAGATACGCAGTATTTT.

This clonotype was detected ten times or more. V usage is TRBV4-3 and J usage is TRBJ2-5; perhaps TRBD2 as D (6 bases). V was clipped by 0 bases and J by 5 bases, with 16 bases between them. CDR3 size: 16 residues. Germline CDR1 and CDR2: LGHNA and YSLEER. CDR3: CASSQELRRDLETQYF. CDR3 DNA: TGCGCCAGCAGCCAAGAATTGAGGCGGGATTTGGAGACCCAGTACTTC.

This clonotype has a count of ten or more. The chain recombines TRBV20-1 with TRBJ1-5; D is unresolved. The CDR3 has 14 amino acids. CDR1 DFQATT and CDR2 SNEGSKA come from the germline V gene (reference sequence). Trimming stripped 3 bases from V and 0 bases from J, with 9 bases between. The CDR3 spells CSASGSGSNQPQHF. Written as DNA, the CDR3 is TGCAGTGCTAGTGGGTCCGGTAGCAATCAGCCCCAGCATTTT.

A few counts support this clonotype. The chain is built from TRBV7-2 and TRBJ1-4; D is possibly TRBD1 (5 bases). Germline CDR1 reads SGHTA; CDR2 reads FQGNSA. V was cut by 2 bases and J by 6 bases, with 13 bases left in between. The CDR3 has 15 residues. The chain's CDR3 is CASSLRAEGHEKLFF. CDR3 coding DNA: TGTGCCAGCAGCTTAAGGGCAGAGGGGCATGAAAAACTGTTTTTT.

Many counts were recorded for this clonotype. This sequence joins TRBV5-1 and TRBJ2-5; perhaps TRBD1 as D (6 bases). The CDR3 is 14 amino acids. The ends were cut back, 3 bases at V and 5 bases at J, with 14 bases in the middle. CDR1 is SGHRS, CDR2 YFSETQ, per germline. As DNA, the CDR3 is TGCGCCAGCAGCTGGTCAACAGGGCAGGAGACCCAGTACTTC. It encodes CASSWSTGQETQYF.

This clonotype was seen ten or more times. This rearrangement joins TRBV5-1 to TRBJ1-1, with D unresolved. The CDR3 loop spans 15 amino acids. Per the germline V gene, CDR1 is SGHRS and CDR2 is YFSETQ. With 2 bases removed from V and 0 bases from J, the gap between germline ends came to 11 bases. The CDR3 DNA is TGCGCCAGCAGCTTCTCAGGAGGCATGAACACTGAAGCTTTCTTT. Protein sequence: CASSFSGGMNTEAFF.

This clonotype was seen ten or more times. The chain links TRBV29-1 to TRBJ1-1; D gene unclear. The V and J ends lost 4 bases and 1 base respectively, with 7 bases between them. The germline V gene encodes CDR1 SQVTM and CDR2 ANQGSEA. There are 12 residues in the CDR3. The chain's CDR3 is CSVVRQNTEAFF. The CDR3 DNA reads TGCAGCGTTGTTCGGCAGAACACTGAAGCTTTCTTT.

The sample holds many counts of this clonotype. The chain joins TRBV5-5 to TRBJ1-6, with no clear D. The CDR3 sequence is 13 residues long. V lost 0 bases and J lost 10, with 8 bases in between. From germline, CDR1 is SGHKS and CDR2 YYEKEE (reference sequence). The CDR3 loop reads CASSLEYSSPLHF. CDR3 DNA: TGTGCCAGCAGCTTGGAGTATTCCTCACCCCTCCACTTT.

This clonotype showed up many times. Just one base apart from a much larger clone, this may be a read error. The J gene is TRBJ1-1, the V gene TRBV5-5; no clear D gene. Trimming removed 3 bases at V and 1 base at J, with 7 bases between. Germline V gene data show CDR1 as SGHKS and CDR2 as YYEKEE (reference sequence). CDR3 length: 13 residues. Here the CDR3 reads CASSSVENTEAFF. The CDR3 nucleotides read TGTGCCAGCAGCTCGGTGGAGAACACTGAAGCTTTCTTT.

This clonotype showed up many times. The V call is TRBV7-2, the J call TRBJ2-5; no definite D call. Germline loops: CDR1 SGHTA, CDR2 FQGNSA. V gave up 6 bases and J gave up 4 bases, with 6 bases separating them. This CDR3 contains 11 residues. The CDR3 reads CASRLTETQYF. CDR3 DNA: TGTGCCAGCAGGCTAACAGAGACCCAGTACTTC.

This clonotype was counted at least ten times. This chain uses TRBV5-1 with TRBJ1-1, with a weak D call TRBD1 (5 bases). V lost 3 bases and J 7 bases, leaving 16 bases between the germline ends. From germline, CDR1 is SGHRS and CDR2 YFSETQ. The CDR3 is made up of 14 amino acids. The CDR3 spells CASSWGNRYYEAFF. In nucleotides, the CDR3 is TGCGCCAGCAGCTGGGGGAACCGCTATTATGAAGCTTTCTTT.

Ten or more counts support this clonotype. The chain uses TRBV7-8 and TRBJ2-7, with D possibly matching TRBD2 (6 bases). In germline, CDR1 is SGHVS, CDR2 FQNEAQ. V gave up 1 base and J gave up 3 bases, with 7 bases separating them. There are 13 residues in the CDR3. In DNA form, the CDR3 reads TGTGCCAGCAGCTTAGGGACTAACTACGAGCAGTACTTC. Residues: CASSLGTNYEQYF.